This entry lists 25 T cell receptor beta chains sequenced from one sample in a study of blood T cell repertoires in COVID-19. Data came from immunoSEQ multiplex PCR; TCRdb stores just in-frame clones and leaves some out. Of about 170,000 clones detected, about 88% appear once; the ten largest clones hold 7%. Sequenced sample: peripheral blood. Receptor source: a woman of 80 years or more in a cohort sampled during active or convalescent COVID-19.

The rearrangement joins TRBV5-1 to TRBJ2-4; D uncertain. The ends were cut back, 0 bases at V and 1 base at J, with 14 bases in the middle. This CDR3 has 17 amino acids. Germline loops: CDR1 SGHRS, CDR2 YFSETQ. The CDR3 bases are TGCGCCAGCAGCTTGGATTGGCCACCCTTGGCCAAAAACATTCAGTACTTC. This sequence encodes CASSLDWPPLAKNIQYF.

The chain employs TRBV5-1 and TRBJ1-2, with D perhaps TRBD1 (5 bases). The V gene lost 1 base and the J gene lost 3 bases, with 10 bases spanning the gap. There are 14 residues in the CDR3. Germline assignment: CDR1 SGHRS and CDR2 YFSETQ. CDR3 amino acids: CASSLQTDDYGYTF. The CDR3 DNA reads as TGCGCCAGCAGCTTGCAGACAGATGACTATGGCTACACCTTC.

V and J are TRBV11-3 and TRBJ2-3; perhaps TRBD2 as D (6 bases). The CDR3 covers 18 residues. CDR1 SGHNT and CDR2 YENEEA come from the germline V gene. Trimming stripped 0 bases from V and 2 bases from J, with 18 bases between. The CDR3 nucleotides read TGTGCCAGCAGCTTAGATCTCCAGGGCAGGGAGGTCACAGATACGCAGTATTTT. This translates into CASSLDLQGREVTDTQYF. Full variable domain (outside the CDR3, taken from reference TRBV11-3 and TRBJ2-3): EAGVVQSPRYKIIEKKQPVAFWCNPISGHNTLYWYLQNLGQGPELLIRYENEEAVDDSQLPKDRFSAERLKGVDSTLKIQPAELGDSAVYLCASSLDLQGREVTDTQYFGPGTRLTVL.

The V and J genes are TRBV5-1 and TRBJ2-5; 7 positions agree with TRBD2. The CDR3 totals 16 residues. CDR1 is SGHRS and CDR2 is YFSETQ in the germline V gene. V gave up 6 bases and J gave up 4 bases; unmatched junction bases: 15. The CDR3 coding sequence is TGCGCCAGCACCGATCTGAAGCGGGGCGGACTAGAGACCCAGTACTTC. This codes for CASTDLKRGGLETQYF.

The chain is built from TRBV4-1 and TRBJ1-5; D ambiguous. The CDR3 is 14 amino acids. V was clipped by 1 base and J by 3 bases, with 7 bases between them. Germline-derived CDR1 and CDR2 are MGHRA and YSYEKL. The CDR3 loop is CASSQALNNQPQHF. The CDR3 nucleotides read TGCGCCAGCAGCCAAGCCCTTAACAATCAGCCCCAGCATTTT.

This chain joins TRBV5-6 and TRBJ1-2; 9 bases match TRBD1. V lost 0 bases and J lost 4; bases outside the gene matches: 10. CDR1 and CDR2 (germline): SGHDT, YYEEEE. This CDR3 is 17 amino acids long. CDR3 sequence: CASSLATGGGVGYGYTF. CDR3 DNA: TGTGCCAGCAGCTTGGCAACAGGGGGCGGAGTGGGCTATGGCTACACCTTC.

V is TRBV23-1 and J is TRBJ1-5; unclear D gene. TRBV23-1 is annotated as an ORF whose role is uncertain. The V end was cut by 3 bases, the J end by 2 bases, with 17 bases between. The CDR3 sequence is 17 residues long. CDR3 in amino acids: CASSQESDSSRNQPQHF. CDR3 nucleotides: TGCGCCAGCAGTCAGGAATCGGACTCTTCGCGCAATCAGCCCCAGCATTTT.

The chain joins TRBV10-2 to TRBJ2-1, with D perhaps TRBD2 (6 bases). Trimming pared 0 bases from V and 4 bases from J, leaving 10 bases between. The CDR3 consists of 15 residues. Germline assignment: CDR1 WSHSY and CDR2 SAAADI. The CDR3 DNA is TGCGCCAGCAGTGAGTCTTGGACTAATTACAATGAGCAGTTCTTC. Its protein is CASSESWTNYNEQFF.

This clone was picked up one time. The V and J genes are TRBV7-6 and TRBJ1-2; 8 bases map to TRBD1. V was pared by 0 bases and J by 6 bases, with 6 bases of the junction left unmatched. CDR1 and CDR2 from the germline V gene are SGHVS and FNYEAQ. The CDR3 consists of 15 residues. The CDR3, as DNA: TGTGCCAGCAGCTTAGCGCACAGGGGGTCGGATGGCTACACCTTC. This translates into CASSLAHRGSDGYTF.

The genes are TRBV28 and TRBJ1-1, with 7 bases identical to TRBD1. The ends lost 5 bases at V and 0 bases at J; junction bases unmatched: 9. Germline V gene sequence: CDR1 MDHEN, CDR2 SYDVKM. The CDR3 is 16 residues long. In DNA, the CDR3 is TGTGCCAGCAGTGACGCTCGACAGGGCCTGAACACTGAAGCTTTCTTT. Protein product: CASSDARQGLNTEAFF.

The chain uses TRBV5-8 and TRBJ2-6, with TRBD1 identical over 8 bases. Trimming took 0 bases from V and 3 from J; bases not matched to a gene: 5. CDR1 and CDR2 from the germline V gene are SGHTS and YDEGEE. The CDR3 is made up of 17 amino acids. The CDR3 is CASSLAQGAVGANVLTF. The CDR3 bases are TGTGCCAGCAGCTTGGCGCAGGGGGCTGTTGGGGCCAACGTCCTGACTTTC.

This chain joins TRBV19 and TRBJ1-1; weak D call: TRBD1 (6 bases). The CDR3 runs 13 residues. With 4 bases removed from V and 3 bases from J, the gap between germline ends came to 9 bases. CDR1 and CDR2 (germline): LNHDA, SQIVND (reference sequence). This chain's CDR3 is CASSTGHYTEAFF. The CDR3 nucleotides are TGTGCCAGTAGTACGGGACATTACACTGAAGCTTTCTTT.

The chain combines TRBV6-2 or TRBV6-3 with TRBJ1-1; 8 nucleotides align to TRBD1. V lost 5 bases, J lost 5 bases, and 7 bases stayed unmatched. The germline V gene has CDR1 MNHEY and CDR2 SVGEGT. CDR3 length equals 14 residues. The CDR3 spells CASSLTGGRTEAFF. The CDR3 DNA reads as TGTGCCAGCAGTCTAACAGGGGGTCGGACTGAAGCTTTCTTT.

The gene calls are TRBV28 and TRBJ1-5; 8 bases align to TRBD1. Trimming removed 7 bases from V and 6 bases from J; junction bases left unmatched: 8. This CDR3 is built from 14 residues. Germline V CDR1 and CDR2: MDHEN, SYDVKM. CDR3 in amino acids: CASTLPTGVQPQHF. The CDR3 region has the DNA TGTGCCAGCACCCTGCCGACAGGGGTTCAGCCCCAGCATTTT.

The chain employs TRBV7-2 and TRBJ1-5; 7 positions agree with TRBD1. J lost 2 bases, V lost 2 bases, and 9 bases had no gene match. The CDR3 spans 17 residues. Looked up from germline, CDR1 is SGHTA and CDR2 is FQGNSA. The CDR3 nucleotides read TGTGCCAGCAGCTTATGGGACCTACAGGGGCGCAATCAGCCCCAGCATTTT. It encodes CASSLWDLQGRNQPQHF. The entire variable domain, with the rest obtained from reference TRBV7-2 and TRBJ1-5, is as follows: GAGVSQSPSNKVTEKGKDVELRCDPISGHTALYWYRQSLGQGLEFLIYFQGNSAPDKSGLPSDRFSAERTGGSVSTLTIQRTQQEDSAVYLCASSLWDLQGRNQPQHFGDGTRLSIL.

The V call is TRBV18, the J call TRBJ2-7; D is perhaps TRBD1 (5 bases). This CDR3 has 14 residues. With 1 base removed from V and 7 bases from J, the gap between germline ends came to 14 bases. Germline-derived CDR1 and CDR2 are KGHSH and LQKENI. The CDR3 sequence: CASSPLGQAGEQYF. The CDR3 region has the DNA TGTGCCAGCTCACCACTGGGCCAGGCAGGGGAGCAGTACTTC.

The chain recombines TRBV27 with TRBJ2-3; 7 bases fit TRBD1. The V gene end was trimmed by 6 bases and the J gene end by 7 bases; junction bases not matched to a gene: 7. The CDR3 extends over 13 amino acids. Germline CDR1 MNHEY, CDR2 SMNVEV (reference sequence). CDR3 amino acids: CASSINRGYTQYF. DNA of the CDR3: TGTGCCAGCAGCATAAACAGGGGTTATACGCAGTATTTT.

The chain joins TRBV5-6 to TRBJ1-5; weak D call: TRBD1 (5 bases). The V end lost 2 bases, the J end lost 2 bases, and 11 bases lay between the germline ends. The CDR3 is 15 residues long. CDR1 is SGHDT and CDR2 is YYEEEE in the germline V gene. The CDR3 spells CASSFRGYRNQPQHF. The CDR3 nucleotides read TGTGCCAGCAGCTTTAGGGGATACCGCAATCAGCCCCAGCATTTT.

The chain has TRBV12-3 or TRBV12-4 and TRBJ1-1, with D perhaps matching TRBD1 (5 bases). V lost 3 bases to trimming and J lost 1 base, with 6 bases between them. The CDR3 covers 13 residues. This CDR3 reads CASSFTGNTEAFF. DNA of the CDR3: TGTGCCAGCAGTTTCACAGGGAACACTGAAGCTTTCTTT.

The gene calls are TRBV10-3 and TRBJ2-5, with D hard to call. CDR1 is ENHRY and CDR2 is SYGVKD in the germline V gene. V lost 2 bases to trimming and J lost 2 bases, with 9 bases between them. This CDR3 region has 14 residues. The CDR3 nucleotides read TGTGCCATCAGTGAGACAGCTGAACAAGAGACCCAGTACTTC. It codes for CAISETAEQETQYF.

This clone was counted a single time. The chain employs TRBV4-1 and TRBJ2-3; 13 nucleotides agree with TRBD2. CDR1 and CDR2 from the germline V gene are MGHRA and YSYEKL. Germline trimming cut 3 bases from V and 3 bases from J; bases unmatched to any gene: 9. The CDR3 extends over 18 amino acids. CDR3 residues: CASSHLLRTSGRTDTQYF. The CDR3 coding sequence is TGCGCCAGCAGCCATCTTCTTAGGACTAGCGGGAGAACAGATACGCAGTATTTT.

The J gene is TRBJ1-5, the V gene TRBV28, with TRBD1 as a possible D gene (5 bases). V lost 2 bases to trimming and J lost 1 base, with 15 bases between them. Germline V gene data show CDR1 as MDHEN and CDR2 as SYDVKM. The CDR3 is made up of 17 amino acids. CDR3 coding DNA: TGTGCCAGCAGTTTACGTGGGGGGTTCGGGAGCAATCAGCCCCAGCATTTT. It is translated as CASSLRGGFGSNQPQHF. Full variable domain (rest looked up from reference TRBV28 and TRBJ1-5): DVKVTQSSRYLVKRTGEKVFLECVQDMDHENMFWYRQDPGLGLRLIYFSYDVKMKEKGDIPEGYSVSREKKERFSLILESASTNQTSMYLCASSLRGGFGSNQPQHFGDGTRLSIL.

In this sample, this clone turned up a few times. The chain combines TRBV7-2 with TRBJ2-5; 7 nucleotides agree with TRBD2. CDR3 length equals 14 residues. In germline, CDR1 is SGHTA, CDR2 FQGNSA. The J segment lost 5 bases and the V segment lost 1 base, leaving 4 bases of the junction unmatched. The CDR3 protein is CASSLGLADETQYF. The CDR3 coding sequence is TGTGCCAGCAGCTTAGGGCTAGCGGATGAGACCCAGTACTTC.

The V call is TRBV15, the J call TRBJ2-3, with a tentative D call TRBD2 (7 bases). Trimming pared 1 base from V and 7 bases from J, leaving 12 bases between. Germline CDR1 reads LNHNV; CDR2 reads YYDKDF (reference sequence). This CDR3 has 14 residues. DNA of the CDR3: TGTGCCACCAGCAGAGGTGGGGGGGCTAATACGCAGTATTTT. Encoded protein: CATSRGGGANTQYF.

Only one count was recorded for this clone. CDR3 DNA: TGTGCCAGCAGGTCGGGTGCGAACTATGGCTACACCTTC. It codes for CASRSGANYGYTF. The rearrangement joins TRBV5-4 to TRBJ1-2, with no clear D. Germline loops: CDR1 SGHNT, CDR2 YYREEE (reference sequence). CDR3 length: 13 amino acids. Between the trimmed V and J ends, which lost 5 bases and 2 bases, there was a span of 10 bases.